Below, one TCR beta chain is given with its context. This CDR3 spans 15 amino acids. CDR1 and CDR2 from the germline V gene are WNHNN and SYGVQD (reference sequence). V gave up 3 bases and J gave up 3 bases; unmatched junction bases: 7. The data were obtained in a study of blood T cell repertoires in COVID-19. For the study at large: Samples came from the United States, Italy and Spain, spanning acute and convalescent COVID-19. PBMCs, B-cell-depleted T cells, or T cells provided the cDNA or gDNA that made up the material.

Sequencing was performed with immunoSEQ multiplex PCR; in TCRdb, only in-frame clones are kept and a portion is missing. The sample records 300,000 to 350,000 clones, 85% to 90% being singletons. The chain combines TRBV10-1 with TRBJ1-1, with TRBD1 identical over 7 bases. The sequencing sample was made of peripheral blood. The TCR sequence derives from a woman aged 30 to 39 with COVID-19, enrolled during active disease. The CDR3 region has the DNA TGCGCCAGCAGTGACCGACAGGGTGATGACACTGAAGCTTTCTTT. Its protein product is CASSDRQGDDTEAFF.